A selection of T cell receptor beta chains follows, all from one sample in a study of kidney transplant recipient with SARS-CoV-2 infection. TCRdb re-derived calls from the reads in MiXCR, one entry per CDR3 protein. The top ten hold around 6.8% of the sample, which has under 300,000 distinct CDR3 sequences, around 28% seen once. The specimen was a blood sample, collected at baseline and between days 110 and 120 from a kidney transplant recipient. Source of these receptors: a young adult male patient who had COVID-19 and was a kidney transplant recipient. Some of these T cells may belong to the graft donor. The CDR3 runs from the conserved cysteine through the conserved F or W. A D gene is named only where the DNA matches it firmly. Some rows have no size entry. The others give once, few or many, or a class for an expanded clone.

NA	TRBJ1-1	TRBV7-9	many	CASSLGGPRYPEAFF	TGTGCCAGCAGCTTAGGAGGTCCACGATACCCTGAAGCTTTCTTT
NA	TRBJ1-2	TRBV7-4	many	CASSNAASARKTYGYTF	TGTGCCAGCAGCAACGCGGCTTCAGCTCGAAAGACCTATGGCTACACCTTC
NA	TRBJ1-2	TRBV8-2	many	CGSVTNDSRKTYGYTF	TGTGGCAGTGTGACGAATGATAGCCGAAAGACCTATGGCTACACCTTC
NA	TRBJ2-5	TRBV3-1	many	CASSTPRPISFSETQYF	TGTGCCAGCAGCACGCCACGTCCCATTTCTTTCTCTGAGACCCAGTACTTC
NA	TRBJ2-1	TRBV20-1	NA	CSVAGGSYNEQFF	TGCAGTGTGGCCGGGGGTTCCTACAATGAGCAGTTCTTC
TRBD2	TRBJ2-2	TRBV5-4	few	CASSSPSGWTGELFF	TGTGCCAGCAGCTCGCCTAGCGGCTGGACCGGGGAGCTGTTTTTT
TRBD2	TRBJ2-1	TRBV7-6	NA	CASSLTSGVDNEQFF	TGTGCCAGCAGCTTAACTAGCGGGGTAGACAATGAGCAGTTCTTC
NA	TRBJ2-5	TRBV7-8	NA	CASSLNRVAETQYF	TGTGCCAGCAGCCTAAACAGGGTTGCCGAGACCCAGTACTTC
NA	TRBJ2-2	TRBV11-2	many	CASSARSGHTGELFF	TGTGCCAGCAGCGCCAGGTCCGGACACACCGGGGAGCTGTTTTTT
NA	TRBJ1-6	TRBV6-5	many	CASSFRGSPLHF	TGTGCCAGCAGTTTTAGGGGTTCACCCCTCCACTTT
NA	TRBJ2-7	TRBV10-1	many	CASSSERGYEQYF	TGCGCCAGCAGTTCGGAGAGGGGATACGAGCAGTACTTC
TRBD2	TRBJ2-5	TRBV11-2	few	CASSFTSGSPETQYF	TGTGCCAGCAGCTTCACTAGCGGGAGCCCGGAGACCCAGTACTTC
NA	TRBJ1-1	TRBV19	many	CASRLGGWVTEAFF	TGTGCCAGTCGATTGGGGGGCTGGGTGACTGAAGCTTTCTTT
NA	TRBJ2-7	TRBV19	many	CASSDTGTARYEQYF	TGTGCCAGTAGCGATACCGGGACGGCAAGATACGAGCAGTACTTC
NA	TRBJ2-7	TRBV20-1	many	CSVSFTGSYEQYF	TGCAGTGTCTCTTTCACTGGATCCTACGAGCAGTACTTC
NA	TRBJ1-2	TRBV6-2/TRBV6-3	many	CASSDSNCIGKTYGYTF	TGTGCCAGCAGTGATAGCAACTGCATCGGAAAGACCTATGGCTACACCTTC
NA	TRBJ2-3	TRBV6-6	few	CASSPGHSTDTQYF	TGTGCCAGCAGCCCCGGACATAGCACAGATACGCAGTATTTT
NA	TRBJ1-2	TRBV12-3/TRBV12-4	many	CASSMQGSFRKTYGYTF	TGTGCCAGCAGTATGCAGGGCAGCTTCCGAAAGACCTATGGCTACACCTTC
NA	TRBJ1-5	TRBV6-6	many	CASSYGTRNQPQHF	TGTGCCAGCAGTTACGGGACACGCAATCAGCCCCAGCATTTT
TRBD2	TRBJ2-1	TRBV20-1	many	CSAPWTSGGIYNEQFF	TGCAGTGCCCCCTGGACTAGCGGGGGGATCTACAATGAGCAGTTCTTC
NA	TRBJ1-2	TRBV20-1	many	CSAREGGRSYGYTF	TGCAGTGCTAGAGAGGGTGGCAGAAGCTATGGCTACACCTTC
NA	TRBJ2-2	TRBV27	many	CASSLSPTGELFF	TGTGCCAGCAGTTTATCCCCCACCGGGGAGCTGTTTTTT